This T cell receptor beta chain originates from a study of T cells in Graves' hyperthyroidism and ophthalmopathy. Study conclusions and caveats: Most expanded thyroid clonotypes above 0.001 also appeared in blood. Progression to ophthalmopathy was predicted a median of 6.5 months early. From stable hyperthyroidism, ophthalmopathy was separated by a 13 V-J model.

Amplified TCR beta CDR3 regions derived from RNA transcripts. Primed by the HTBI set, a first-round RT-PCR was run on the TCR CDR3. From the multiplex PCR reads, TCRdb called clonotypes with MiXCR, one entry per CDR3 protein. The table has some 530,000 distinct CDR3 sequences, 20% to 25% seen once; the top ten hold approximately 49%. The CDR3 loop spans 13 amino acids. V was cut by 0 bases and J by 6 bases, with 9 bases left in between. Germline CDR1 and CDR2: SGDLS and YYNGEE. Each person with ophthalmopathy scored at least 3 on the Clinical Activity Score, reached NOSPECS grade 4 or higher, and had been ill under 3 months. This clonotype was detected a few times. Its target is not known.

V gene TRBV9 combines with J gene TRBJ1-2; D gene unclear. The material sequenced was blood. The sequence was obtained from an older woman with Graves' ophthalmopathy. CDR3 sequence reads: CASSVGPGDGYTF. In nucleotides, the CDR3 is TGTGCCAGCAGCGTAGGCCCTGGAGATGGCTACACCTTC.